This T cell receptor (beta chain) stems from a study of shared clonotypes between healthy human individuals (TCRdb year 2020). A note on the overall study: The cohort comprised a couple of women and a few men aged 18 to 49 years. Per donor, three plates each were used for CD4 naive and CD4 memory, two for CD8 naive, and one for CD8 memory. To estimate repertoire size and how much clonotypes are shared between individuals, the study performed deep sequencing of blood TCR repertoires from roughly five healthy adults. Libraries were prepared and TCR repertoires were sequenced by different laboratories using diverse techniques, in order to increase sequencing depth and limit assay-specific biases. Each donor's leukapheresis produced roughly between roughly 0.9 and 8.9 billion PBMCs. What the study reported, not specific to this receptor: Even with the large sequencing depth, rarefaction of the sorted-subset datasets indicated that sequencing was incomplete. Naive subsets generally had larger estimated clonotype richness than memory subsets. Approximately 4.8% of naive CD4, 3% to 4% of naive CD8, 2% to 2.5% of memory CD4, and more than 0.35% of memory CD8 clonotypes were shared across several donors. Higher generation probabilities were observed for clonotypes shared by all four sorted-subset donors than for non-shared clonotypes. Because the study included a small number of donors, the genetic and exposure-history diversity represented was limited. Only blood was sampled, and tissue TCR repertoires likely differ from those in blood. Based on pairwise subsampling, the degree of clonotype sharing among donors was expected to be affected by sequencing depth.

The donors were healthy, HIV-negative adults with no recently reported acute infections or vaccinations. Only Caucasian adults living in Nashville, Tennessee, USA were represented among the donors. Magnetic negative selection was used to enrich CD4+ T cells, after which naive cells were positively selected on CD45RA and the negative fraction became the memory subset. Blood was collected by leukapheresis, and PBMCs were isolated by Ficoll-Histopaque density gradient centrifugation and then cryopreserved in liquid nitrogen vapor phase. Purity and quantity of every magnetically sorted T cell population were checked by analytical flow cytometry. Each sorted fraction had its genomic DNA isolated and then quantified by UV absorbance on a Nanodrop 2000c. V ends up 5 bases short and J 5 bases short, with an unmatched junction base count of 9. The germline V gene (reference sequence) provides CDR1 LNHDA and CDR2 SQIVND. CDR3 length: 16 amino acids, cysteine to phenylalanine. The read is trimmed to its CDR3 DNA, 48 bases read in frame from base 1.

Using the deep immunoSEQ assay, multiplex PCR amplified TCR CDR3 regions from genomic DNA. Extracted genomic DNA from each cell subset was distributed evenly across all wells of several immunoSEQ 96-well plates, and each plate was treated as a replicate. For sorted subsets, approximately 210 ng genomic DNA, equal to tens of thousands of T cell genomes, was loaded into each replicate PCR. Purified libraries were quantified with a Qubit 3.0 fluorometer, sized on a Bioanalyzer 2100, and re-quantified with the KAPA Library Quantification kit. Every immunoSEQ 96-well plate was sequenced on a dedicated single-read 150-cycle Illumina NextSeq 550 flow cell. The study's processing was this. The immunoSEQ output contained only junctional sequences without quality scores, so filtering could not match that applied to full-length reads. Sequences were annotated with PyIR, a Python wrapper for IgBLAST v1.9, and V/J genes and CDR3 were assigned using IMGT germline references. Reads with weak V/J assignments (E-value above 1e-6), missing CDR3, stop codons, out-of-frame junctions, or ambiguous translated residues were removed. V3J clonotypes were defined by identical inferred V gene, J gene, and CDR3 amino acid sequence. The percentage overlap between two repertoires was calculated by dividing the number of shared unique clonotypes by the size of the smaller repertoire. Three approaches were used to assess repertoire richness: RTK rarefaction, the Chao1 estimator, and Recon v2.1 estimates of unobserved clonotypes. For all TCRbeta clonotypes obtained by the gDNA method from a few donors, generation probabilities were computed with OLGA. TCRdb carries this immuneACCESS record with in-frame sequences only. Its versions omit some clonotypes, under half of them owing to an unresolved V gene in the studies checked, with the rest unexplained. V and J calls and clone size follow that table, whereas D and trimming were derived from the DNA. In all, the sample holds 2,100,000 or so clones, and approximately 94% of those were seen once. The ten largest clones take up more than 0.1% of the sample.

As concerns this clone: Its antigen remains unidentified. No base qualities exist here, and no much larger clone lies one base off it.

The clonotype was recovered from a man aged 18 to 30 in good health. Sequencing was performed on naive CD4+ T cells sorted from blood. This sample's cell subset or site label indicates: CD45RA+ positively selected. The chain is assembled from TRBV19 and TRBJ1-1; a stretch of 12 junction bases matches TRBD1. The DNA sequence is as follows: TGTGCCAGTAGTGACCGGGACAGGGGGCGTAGTACTGAAGCTTTCTTT. Translated, this gives CASSDRDRGRSTEAFF.